The present T cell receptor beta chain was sequenced within a study of early T cells in non-severe SARS-CoV-2 infection listed by TCRdb under 2021. Broadly, across the study: Because TCR sequencing relied on bulk RNA taken from unsorted whole blood, pairing of alpha and beta chains was not possible.

The full study reports these points: VDJdb matching was skewed toward anti-spike CD8 responses, so virus-specific expansions were likely underestimated and private and CD4 specificities were missed.

V is clipped by 1 base and J by 2 bases, and the sequence between their germline boundaries is 12 bases long. The CDR3 runs 16 residues from the cysteine to the phenylalanine. Solely the CDR3 DNA is kept, with 48 bases framed from the first base. The germline V gene encodes CDR1 LGHDT and CDR2 YNNKEL (reference sequence). The receptor library was made with 5' RACE. The sequencer was a NextSeq 500. In the TCR library protocol, unique molecular identifiers were attached to individual cDNA molecules to correct for PCR bias and sequencing error. Both TCR alpha and beta chains were sequenced, and tight co-correlation was observed between alpha and beta sequence abundances in each sample. The authors' analysis ran thus. Decombinator V4 was used to perform V gene, J gene and CDR3 annotation of TCR sequences. TCRs were defined as expanded if a significant change between any two time points was detected under a Poisson model with p below 0.0001. TCR abundances were normalised to the total number of TCRs sequenced per sample and expressed as counts per million. MAIT TCRs were defined by TRAV1-2 paired with TRAJ12, TRAJ20 or TRAJ33, and iNKT TCRs by TRAV10 paired with TRAJ18. VDJdb, accessed on 1 November 2021, was searched for TCRs annotated for CMV, EBV and SARS-CoV-2, and TCRs annotated for more than one antigen were excluded. TCRdb handled the public reads itself, with Q25 trimming in fastp and clone calling in MiXCR, and kept productive beta chains. CDR3 protein duplicates are merged, each entry listing the most common genes and DNA. In this record, the V and J calls reflect TCRdb's handling and not the investigators' own analysis. For this sample the table gives about 50,000 distinct CDR3 sequences, of which around a tenth were detected only once. The ten largest clones represent roughly 5.5% of the sample.

This clonotype is identified as medium-sized (0.01 to 0.1%). Its antigen remains undetermined. The input lacks base qualities; no much larger clone sits a single base away. A case-control design nested within a healthcare worker cohort in London, UK, was used, with weekly nasopharyngeal swab PCR tests and blood sampling performed. Healthcare workers were enrolled in the week of the UK lockdown, from 23 to 31 March 2020, and were followed every week for up to roughly 15 weeks. The TCR comes from an adult who was a healthcare worker with PCR-confirmed SARS-CoV-2 infection or an uninfected control (not recorded which). The input for sequencing was whole blood, taken at baseline. The chain couples TRBV3-1 to TRBJ2-1; the D segment cannot be called with confidence. The DNA sequence is TGTGCCAGCAGCCAAGTCCAGGCCTTAACCTACAATGAGCAGTTCTTC. Translated, it gives CASSQVQALTYNEQFF.